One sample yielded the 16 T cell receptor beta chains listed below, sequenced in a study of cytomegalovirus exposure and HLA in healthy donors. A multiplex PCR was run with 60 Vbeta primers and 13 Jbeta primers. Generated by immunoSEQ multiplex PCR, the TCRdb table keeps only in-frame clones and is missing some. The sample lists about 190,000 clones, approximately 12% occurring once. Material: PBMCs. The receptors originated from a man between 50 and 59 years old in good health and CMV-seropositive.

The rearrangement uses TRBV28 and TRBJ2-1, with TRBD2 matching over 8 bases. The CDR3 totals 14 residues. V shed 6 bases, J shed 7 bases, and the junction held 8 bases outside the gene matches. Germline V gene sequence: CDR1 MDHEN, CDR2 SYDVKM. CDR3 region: CASSPGGAGNEQFF. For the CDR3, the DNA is TGTGCCAGCAGCCCGGGGGGGGCCGGGAATGAGCAGTTCTTC.

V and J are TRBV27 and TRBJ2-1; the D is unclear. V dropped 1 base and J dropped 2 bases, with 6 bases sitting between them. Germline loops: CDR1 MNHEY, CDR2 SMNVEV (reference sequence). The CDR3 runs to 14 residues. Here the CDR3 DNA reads TGTGCCAGCAGTTTATGGCAGACCTACAATGAGCAGTTCTTC. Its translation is CASSLWQTYNEQFF.

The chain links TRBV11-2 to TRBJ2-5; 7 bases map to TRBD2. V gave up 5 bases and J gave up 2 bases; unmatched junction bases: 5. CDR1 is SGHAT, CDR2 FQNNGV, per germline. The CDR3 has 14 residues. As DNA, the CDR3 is TGTGCCAGCAGCCCCCGGGGAGGGCAAGAGACCCAGTACTTC. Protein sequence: CASSPRGGQETQYF.

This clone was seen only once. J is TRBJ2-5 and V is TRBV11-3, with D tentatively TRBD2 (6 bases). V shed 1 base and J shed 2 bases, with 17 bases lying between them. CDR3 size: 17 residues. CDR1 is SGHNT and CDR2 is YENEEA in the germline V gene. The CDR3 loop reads CASSLVASEDYQETQYF. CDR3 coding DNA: TGTGCCAGCAGCTTAGTAGCTAGCGAAGATTATCAAGAGACCCAGTACTTC.

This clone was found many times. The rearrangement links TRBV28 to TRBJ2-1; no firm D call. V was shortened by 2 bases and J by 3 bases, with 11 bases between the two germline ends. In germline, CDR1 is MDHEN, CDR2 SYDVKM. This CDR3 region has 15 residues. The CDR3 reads CASSLLAELYNEQFF. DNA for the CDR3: TGTGCCAGCAGTTTACTTGCGGAACTCTACAATGAGCAGTTCTTC.

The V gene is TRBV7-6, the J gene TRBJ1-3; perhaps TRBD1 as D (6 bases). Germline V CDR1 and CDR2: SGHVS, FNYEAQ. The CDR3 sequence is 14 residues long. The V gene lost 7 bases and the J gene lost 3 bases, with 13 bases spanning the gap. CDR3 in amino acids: CASTPDSIGNTIYF. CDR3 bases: TGTGCCAGCACCCCGGACAGTATTGGAAACACCATATATTTT.

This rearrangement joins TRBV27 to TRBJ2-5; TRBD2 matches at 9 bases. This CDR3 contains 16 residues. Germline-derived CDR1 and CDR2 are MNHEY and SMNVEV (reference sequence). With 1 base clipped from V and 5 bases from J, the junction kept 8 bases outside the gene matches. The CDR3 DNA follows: TGTGCCAGCAGTTTATTGGGCGGGGGGGCGGAGGAGACCCAGTACTTC. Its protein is CASSLLGGGAEETQYF.

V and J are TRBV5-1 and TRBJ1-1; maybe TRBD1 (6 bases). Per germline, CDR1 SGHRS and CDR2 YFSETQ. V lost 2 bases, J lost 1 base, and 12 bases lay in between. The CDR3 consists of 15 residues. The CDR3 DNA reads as TGCGCCAGCAGCTTACAGGGATGGGGGAACACTGAAGCTTTCTTT. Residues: CASSLQGWGNTEAFF.

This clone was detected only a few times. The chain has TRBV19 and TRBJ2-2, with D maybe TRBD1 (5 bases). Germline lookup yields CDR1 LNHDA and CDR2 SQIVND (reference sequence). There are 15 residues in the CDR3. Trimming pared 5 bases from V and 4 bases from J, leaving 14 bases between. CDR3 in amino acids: CASSLRETVTGELFF. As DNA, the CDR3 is TGTGCCAGTAGTCTCCGAGAGACAGTCACCGGGGAGCTGTTTTTT.

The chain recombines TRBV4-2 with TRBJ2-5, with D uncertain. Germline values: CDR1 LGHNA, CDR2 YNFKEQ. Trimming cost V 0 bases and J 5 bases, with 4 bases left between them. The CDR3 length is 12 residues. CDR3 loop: CASSQDPETQYF. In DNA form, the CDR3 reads TGTGCCAGCAGCCAAGATCCTGAGACCCAGTACTTC.

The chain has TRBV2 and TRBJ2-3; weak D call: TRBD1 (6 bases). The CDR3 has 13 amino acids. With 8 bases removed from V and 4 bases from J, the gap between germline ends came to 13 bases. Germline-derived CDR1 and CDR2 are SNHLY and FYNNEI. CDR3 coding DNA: TGTGCCAGCGGATACAGGGCTCCAGATACGCAGTATTTT. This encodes CASGYRAPDTQYF. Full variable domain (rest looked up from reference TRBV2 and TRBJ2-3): EPEVTQTPSHQVTQMGQEVILRCVPISNHLYFYWYRQILGQKVEFLVSFYNNEISEKSEIFDDQFSVERPDGSNFTLKIRSTKLEDSAMYFCASGYRAPDTQYFGPGTRLTVL.

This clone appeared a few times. This chain's CDR3 is CASPSGGQLSAFF. CDR3 DNA: TGTGCCAGCCCCTCCGGCGGGCAATTGTCAGCTTTCTTT. The chain joins TRBV25-1 to TRBJ1-1; D is unresolved. Trimming cost V 8 bases and J 10 bases, with 20 bases left between them. The CDR3 runs 13 residues. Germline values: CDR1 MGHDK, CDR2 SYGVNS.

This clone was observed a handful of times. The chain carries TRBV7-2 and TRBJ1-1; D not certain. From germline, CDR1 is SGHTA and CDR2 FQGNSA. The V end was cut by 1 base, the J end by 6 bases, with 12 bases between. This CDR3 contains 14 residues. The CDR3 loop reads CASSLGLGRAEAFF. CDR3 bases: TGTGCCAGCAGCTTAGGTCTGGGGAGGGCTGAAGCTTTCTTT.

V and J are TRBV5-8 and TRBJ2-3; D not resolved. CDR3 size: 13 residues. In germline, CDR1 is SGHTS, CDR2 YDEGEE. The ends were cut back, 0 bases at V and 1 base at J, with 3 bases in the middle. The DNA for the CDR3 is TGTGCCAGCAGCTTGGTCGGCACAGATACGCAGTATTTT. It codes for CASSLVGTDTQYF.

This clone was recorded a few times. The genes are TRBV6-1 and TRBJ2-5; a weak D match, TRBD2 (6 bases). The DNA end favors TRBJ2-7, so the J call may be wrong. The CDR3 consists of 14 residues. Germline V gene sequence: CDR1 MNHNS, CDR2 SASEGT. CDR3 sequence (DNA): TGTGCCAGCAGTGAGAGATGGGGAGGCTACGAGCAGTACTTC. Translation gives CASSERWGGYEQYF.

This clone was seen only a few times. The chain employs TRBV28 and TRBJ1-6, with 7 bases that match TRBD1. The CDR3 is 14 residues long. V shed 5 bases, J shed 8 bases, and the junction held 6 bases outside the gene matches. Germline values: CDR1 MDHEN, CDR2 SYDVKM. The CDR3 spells CASSPRTGYSPLHF. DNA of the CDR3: TGTGCCAGCAGTCCCCGGACAGGTTATTCACCCCTCCACTTT.